What follows is one T cell receptor (delta chain) and its context. This clone came up a few times. What this receptor recognizes is not known. This sequence is one base from a far larger clone and is likely a read error. Other DNA sequences in the same sample also yield this CDR3. This sample was taken from a study of DNA immune sequencing with unique molecular identifiers (dated by TCRdb to about 2020). In the study overall: Immunomagnetic cell separation was used to enrich gammadelta T cells from buffy coats, and the genomic DNA of the enriched gammadelta T cells was sequenced. Fluorescence-activated cell sorting was used to enrich gammadelta T cells from the PBMC of 10 healthy people. To compare enriched and non-enriched samples, approximately 100 ng of enriched gammadelta T-cell DNA and roughly 950 ng of non-enriched PBMC DNA were sequenced. An ultrasensitive DNA-based TRD repertoire sequencing method using PCR-introduced unique molecular identifiers was developed and validated in the study. The method was checked using synthetic reference molecules and blood samples from healthy people. Donors were healthy individuals, with about 10 donors profiled from sorted peripheral blood gammadelta T cells. General conclusions and limits of the study: Novel TRD sequences not targeted by the primers cannot be detected with the primer-based approach. Among clonotypes in healthy donors, the most frequent TRD rearrangement was TRDV2 paired with TRDJ1. Healthy donors differed in TRD repertoire diversity, and several donors were highly oligoclonal, meaning the top 5 clonotypes made up more than half of productive molecules.

At the junction V is shortened by 6 bases and J by 2 bases; bases outside the gene matches: 17. The CDR3 numbers 18 residues from cysteine through phenylalanine. Only the CDR3 region is kept as DNA, spanning 54 bases read in frame from base 1. CDR1 and CDR2, per the germline V gene, are GEAIGNYY and EKD. Preparation of the library involved multiplex PCR. A 32-plex assay with primers for all 8 TRDV and 4 TRDJ genes covering the CDR3 was used to amplify genomic DNA. A 12-nucleotide UMI was introduced during 3 barcoding PCR cycles, after which a second PCR was performed with Illumina adapter primers. AMPure XP beads were used for library purification, and library quality was checked on a Fragment Analyzer with the HS NGS Fragment kit. Sequencing used an Illumina MiniSeq mid-output kit with approximately 22% PhiX and 150 cycles of paired-end reads. In the source study's methods: Reads were processed with MIGEC version 1.2.9 to group reads by UMI and build error-corrected consensus sequences. For post-processing, modified scripts from VDJtools version 1.2.1 were used together with the tcR R package. TCRdb processed the public reads again with the CATT caller, after which rows with matching DNA were combined. TCRdb's processing, not the authors' own work, is the source of the V and J calls. This sample gives 1,500 to 2,000 delta-chain clones in total; approximately 6.2% of them show up just once. 53% of the sample lies in the top ten.

The V gene is TRDV2 and the J gene is TRDJ1; 10 bases in the middle match TRDD3. The origin of this receptor is a human donor in good health. The sequenced sample was gamma-delta T cells from buffy coat blood. The CDR3 protein: CACSRLGDKGGYTDKLIF. The nucleotides are TGTGCCTGTTCAAGGCTGGGGGATAAGGGAGGCTATACCGATAAACTCATCTTT.